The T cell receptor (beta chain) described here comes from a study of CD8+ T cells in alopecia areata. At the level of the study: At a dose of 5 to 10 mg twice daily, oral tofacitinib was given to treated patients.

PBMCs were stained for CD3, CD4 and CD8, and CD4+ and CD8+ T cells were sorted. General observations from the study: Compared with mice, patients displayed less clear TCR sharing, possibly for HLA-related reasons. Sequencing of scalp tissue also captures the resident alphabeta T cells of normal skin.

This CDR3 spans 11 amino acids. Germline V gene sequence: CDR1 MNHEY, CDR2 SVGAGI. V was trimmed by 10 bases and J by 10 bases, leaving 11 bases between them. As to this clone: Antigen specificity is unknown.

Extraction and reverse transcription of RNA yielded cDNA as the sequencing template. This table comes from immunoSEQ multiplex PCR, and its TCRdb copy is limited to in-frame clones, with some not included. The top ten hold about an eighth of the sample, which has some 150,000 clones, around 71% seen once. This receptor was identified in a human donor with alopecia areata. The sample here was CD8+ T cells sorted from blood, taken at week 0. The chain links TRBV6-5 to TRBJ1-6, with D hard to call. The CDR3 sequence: CATGNGSPLHF. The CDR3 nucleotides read TGTGCCACCGGGAACGGGTCACCCCTCCACTTT.